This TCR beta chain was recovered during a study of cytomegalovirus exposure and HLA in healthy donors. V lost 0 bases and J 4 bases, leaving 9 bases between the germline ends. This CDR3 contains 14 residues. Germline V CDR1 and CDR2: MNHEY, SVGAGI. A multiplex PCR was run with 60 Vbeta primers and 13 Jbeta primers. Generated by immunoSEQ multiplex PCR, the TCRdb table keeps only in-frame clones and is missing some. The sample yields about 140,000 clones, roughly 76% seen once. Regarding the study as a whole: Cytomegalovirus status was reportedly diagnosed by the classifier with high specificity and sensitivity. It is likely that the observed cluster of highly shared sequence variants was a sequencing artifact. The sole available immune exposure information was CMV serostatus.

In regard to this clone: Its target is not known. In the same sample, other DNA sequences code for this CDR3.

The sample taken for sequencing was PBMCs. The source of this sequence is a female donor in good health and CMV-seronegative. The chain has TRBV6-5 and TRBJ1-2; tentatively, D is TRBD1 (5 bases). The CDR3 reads CASSYSQAPYGYTF. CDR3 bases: TGTGCCAGCAGTTACTCACAGGCCCCCTATGGCTACACCTTC.